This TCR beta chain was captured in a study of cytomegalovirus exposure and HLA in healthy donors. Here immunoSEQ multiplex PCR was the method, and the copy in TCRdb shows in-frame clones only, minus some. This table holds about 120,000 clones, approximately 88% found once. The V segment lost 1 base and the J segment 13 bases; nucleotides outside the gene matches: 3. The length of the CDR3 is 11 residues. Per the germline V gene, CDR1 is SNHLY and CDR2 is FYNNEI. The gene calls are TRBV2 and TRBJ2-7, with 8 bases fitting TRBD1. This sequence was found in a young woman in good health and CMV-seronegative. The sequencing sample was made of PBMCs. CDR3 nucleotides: TGTGCCAGCAGTGAAGGCAGGGGGCCTTACTTC. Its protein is CASSEGRGPYF.